In this sample, the clone carrying this T cell receptor (beta chain) turned up a few times. To make TCR beta libraries, researchers used iRepertoire HTBI primers and Arm-PCR of CDR3 regions. From the multiplex PCR reads, TCRdb called clonotypes with MiXCR, one entry per CDR3 protein. The table records around 460,000 distinct CDR3 sequences, 20% to 25% of them present only once. This CDR3 contains 14 residues. Germline CDR1 is SGHTA and CDR2 is FQGNSA. V gave up 3 bases and J gave up 8 bases, with 14 bases separating them. Indicated time point: persistent/refractory GD, antithyroid drugs over 5 years with positive TRAb. PBMC-derived RNA was used for the TCR library. Patients with Graves' disease were diagnosed by American Thyroid Association guidelines. The data are from a study of regulatory T cells in long-lasting Graves disease.

This clonotype originated in a female donor with Graves disease. This chain connects TRBV7-2 to TRBJ2-4, with no clear D. Here the sequenced sample was peripheral blood mononuclear cells (PBMCs), taken when the disease was refractory, from a patient treated with antithyroid drugs. CDR3 nucleotide sequence: TGTGCCAGCAGCTTGCTAGGCTCCCGGGACATTCAGTACTTC. Translating gives CASSLLGSRDIQYF.